The clone carrying this T cell receptor (beta chain) was observed many times. Its target is not known. Amplification targeted TCR beta CDR3 regions from RNA transcripts. The TCR CDR3 first-round RT-PCR relied on the HTBI primer set. In TCRdb, the multiplex PCR reads were re-called with MiXCR into one record per CDR3 protein. The table lists about 560,000 distinct CDR3 sequences, roughly 17% of them singletons. This sample is drawn from a study of T cells in Graves' hyperthyroidism and ophthalmopathy. Study context: Sampling of peripheral blood happened at initial diagnosis, prior to any treatment.

Study-wide points: Ophthalmopathy, which appeared later, was predicted by the model a median approximately 6 months before onset. The authors' 13 V-J model separated ophthalmopathy from stable hyperthyroidism.

The CDR3 is made up of 16 amino acids. Germline values: CDR1 MNHNS, CDR2 SASEGT. The V gene end was trimmed by 3 bases and the J gene end by 3 bases; junction bases not matched to a gene: 8. Clinicians diagnosed patients from clinical symptoms, serum thyroxine and TRAb, thyroid ultrasound and orbital computed tomography. This clonotype was obtained from a woman aged 18-30 years with Graves' hyperthyroidism. Input material: blood. J is TRBJ2-7 and V is TRBV6-1; the match to TRBD1 covers 10 bases. In DNA, the CDR3 is TGTGCCAGCAGTGACCCGGGACAGGGGAAGGGCTACGAGCAGTACTTC. This encodes CASSDPGQGKGYEQYF.